This T cell receptor beta chain was captured in a study of radiation and T cells in renal cell carcinoma. Study-level results: From baseline, blood top tumor clonotypes peaked at 2 weeks post-radiation.

Time point described: blood 2 weeks post-SBRT. Treatment defined: 15 Gy SBRT to primary tumor, nephrectomy 4 weeks later. Radiation-treated patients gave blood at baseline, week 2 and week 4. The patient's renal cell carcinoma had clear cell pathology. This clone has only a few counts. Antigen: not known. A junction end diverges from the germline sequence, so it may reflect a read error. The CDR3 spans 19 residues. Per germline, CDR1 LNHDA and CDR2 SQIVND (reference sequence). Here immunoSEQ multiplex PCR was the method, and the copy in TCRdb shows in-frame clones only, minus some. The sample yields about 150,000 clones, roughly 87% seen once.

This clonotype was sampled from a woman aged 50 to 60 with renal cell carcinoma. The chain recombines TRBV19 with TRBJ2-6, with D hard to call. This sample comprised blood, obtained from a patient whose treatment included radiotherapy and nephrectomy. The CDR3: CASSLEPGRIYSGANVLTF. The CDR3 DNA reads TGTGCCAGTAGTTTAGAGCCGGGCCGAATCTACTCTGGGGCCAACGTCCTGACTTTC.